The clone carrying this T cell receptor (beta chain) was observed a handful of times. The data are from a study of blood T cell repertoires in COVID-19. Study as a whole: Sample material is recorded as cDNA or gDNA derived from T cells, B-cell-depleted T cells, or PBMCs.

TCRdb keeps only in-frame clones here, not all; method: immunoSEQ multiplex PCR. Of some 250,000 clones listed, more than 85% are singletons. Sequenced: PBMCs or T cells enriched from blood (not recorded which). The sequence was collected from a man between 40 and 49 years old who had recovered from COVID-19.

The chain's CDR3 is CASSDTDRGTEAFF. For the CDR3, the DNA is TGTGCCAGCAGTGACACGGACAGGGGAACTGAAGCTTTCTTT. J is TRBJ1-1 and V is TRBV6-4, with TRBD1 matching 9 bases. This CDR3 spans 14 amino acids. V dropped 2 bases and J dropped 5; count of bases not matched to a gene: 3. Germline CDR1 MRHNA, CDR2 SNTAGT.